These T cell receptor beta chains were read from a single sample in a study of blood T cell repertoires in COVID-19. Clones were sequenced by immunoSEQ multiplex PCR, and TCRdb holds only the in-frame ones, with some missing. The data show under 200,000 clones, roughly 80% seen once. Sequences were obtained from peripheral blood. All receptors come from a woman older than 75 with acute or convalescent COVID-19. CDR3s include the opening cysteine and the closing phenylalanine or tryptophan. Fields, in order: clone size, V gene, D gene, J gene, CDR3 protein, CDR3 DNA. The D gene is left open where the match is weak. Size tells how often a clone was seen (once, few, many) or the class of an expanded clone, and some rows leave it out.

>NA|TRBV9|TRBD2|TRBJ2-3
CASSASGGSTDTQYF
TGTGCCAGCAGCGCTAGCGGCGGGAGCACAGATACGCAGTATTTT
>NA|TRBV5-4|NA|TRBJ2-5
CASSSQQGGGTQYF
TGTGCCAGCAGCTCCCAGCAGGGGGGTGGGACCCAGTACTTC
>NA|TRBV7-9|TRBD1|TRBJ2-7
CASSRTGQGSFHEQYF
TGTGCCAGCAGTCGGACCGGACAGGGCTCTTTCCACGAGCAGTACTTC
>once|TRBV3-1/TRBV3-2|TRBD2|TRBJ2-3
CASSQRHSGSGVDTQYF
TGTGCCAGCAGCCAAAGACATAGCGGGAGCGGAGTAGATACGCAGTATTTT
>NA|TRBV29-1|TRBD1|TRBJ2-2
CSVGQGVTGELFF
TGCAGCGTAGGACAGGGCGTCACCGGGGAGCTGTTTTTT
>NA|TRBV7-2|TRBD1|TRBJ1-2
CASSLVPRGLYGYTF
TGTGCCAGCAGCTTAGTCCCAAGGGGGCTCTATGGCTACACCTTC
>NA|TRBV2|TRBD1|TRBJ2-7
CASKKEQGSKQYF
TGTGCCAGCAAAAAAGAACAGGGGAGTAAGCAGTACTTC
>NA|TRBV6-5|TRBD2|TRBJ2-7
CASSRQAGVLYEQYF
TGTGCCAGCAGTCGCCAAGCGGGGGTACTCTACGAGCAGTACTTC
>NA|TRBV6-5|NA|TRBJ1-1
CASRQGLNTEAFF
TGTGCCAGCAGACAGGGTTTGAACACTGAAGCTTTCTTT
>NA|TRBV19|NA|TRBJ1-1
CASTYTKKAFF
TGTGCCAGTACCTATACTAAAAAAGCTTTCTTT
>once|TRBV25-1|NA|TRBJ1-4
CASSEWETTGEKLFF
TGTGCCAGCAGTGAGTGGGAGACCACGGGGGAAAAACTGTTTTTT
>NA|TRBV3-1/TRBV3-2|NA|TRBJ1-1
CASSQVPGTEAFF
TGTGCCAGCAGCCAAGTGCCCGGCACTGAAGCTTTCTTT
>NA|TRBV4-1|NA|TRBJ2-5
CASSQDWASETQYF
TGCGCCAGCAGCCAAGACTGGGCCTCAGAGACCCAGTACTTC
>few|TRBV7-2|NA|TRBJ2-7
CASSPSGAGANYEQYF
TGTGCCAGCAGCCCTTCGGGGGCGGGAGCTAATTACGAGCAGTACTTC
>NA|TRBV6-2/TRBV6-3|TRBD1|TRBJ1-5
CASSRETGGAPQHF
TGTGCCAGCAGTCGGGAGACAGGGGGTGCGCCCCAGCATTTT
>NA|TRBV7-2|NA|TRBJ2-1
CASTPGLSYNEQFF
TGTGCCAGCACCCCGGGTCTCTCCTACAATGAGCAGTTCTTC
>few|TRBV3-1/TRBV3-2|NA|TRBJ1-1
CASSQDNRGTEAFF
TGTGCCAGCAGCCAAGATAACCGGGGTACTGAAGCTTTCTTT
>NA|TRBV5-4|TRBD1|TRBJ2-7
CASSLTGGRYEQYF
TGTGCCAGCAGCCTGACAGGGGGCAGGTACGAGCAGTACTTC
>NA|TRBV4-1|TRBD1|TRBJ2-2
CASSQGTGGAMVTGELFF
TGCGCCAGCAGCCAAGGCACAGGGGGCGCGATGGTCACCGGGGAGCTGTTTTTT
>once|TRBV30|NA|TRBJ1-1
CAWSVHENTEAFF
TGTGCCTGGAGTGTACATGAGAACACTGAAGCTTTCTTT
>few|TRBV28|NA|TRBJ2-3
CASIPGGNRYTDTQYF
TGTGCCAGTATACCCGGCGGCAACAGGTACACAGATACGCAGTATTTT
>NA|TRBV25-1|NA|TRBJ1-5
CASSATENQPQHF
TGTGCCAGCAGTGCAACAGAAAATCAGCCCCAGCATTTT
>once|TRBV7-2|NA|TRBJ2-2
CASSSGSQTGELFF
TGTGCCAGCAGCTCCGGGAGTCAGACCGGGGAGCTGTTTTTT
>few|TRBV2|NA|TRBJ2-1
CASSERGYNEQFF
TGTGCCAGCAGTGAGAGGGGGTACAATGAGCAGTTCTTC
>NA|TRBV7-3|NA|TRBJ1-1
CASSSRMNTEAFF
TGTGCCAGCAGCTCCAGGATGAACACTGAAGCTTTCTTT
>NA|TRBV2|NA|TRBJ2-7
CASSPRVGSSYEQYF
TGTGCCAGCAGTCCCCGGGTGGGGAGCTCCTACGAGCAGTACTTC
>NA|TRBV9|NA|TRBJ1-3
CASSSRGTYASGNTIYF
TGTGCCAGCAGCTCCCGGGGGACGTATGCCTCTGGAAACACCATATATTTT
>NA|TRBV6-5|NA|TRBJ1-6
CASSSGANSPLHF
TGTGCCAGCAGTTCAGGGGCTAATTCACCCCTCCACTTT
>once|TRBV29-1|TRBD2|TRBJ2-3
CSVDGGDKSTDTQYF
TGCAGCGTTGACGGGGGGGACAAAAGCACAGATACGCAGTATTTT
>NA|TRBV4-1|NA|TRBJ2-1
CASDDFTNEQFF
TGCGCCAGCGATGACTTCACCAATGAGCAGTTCTTC
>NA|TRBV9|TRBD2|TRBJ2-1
CASSVSPFGAGDNEQFF
TGTGCCAGCAGCGTATCCCCTTTCGGAGCGGGGGATAATGAGCAGTTCTTC